This TCR beta chain originates from a study of early T cells in non-severe SARS-CoV-2 infection. TCRdb re-derived calls from the 5' RACE reads in MiXCR, one entry per CDR3 protein. The sample includes approximately 100,000 distinct CDR3 sequences, roughly 17% seen only once; the top ten take roughly 1.3%. The CDR3 length is 12 residues. The V and J ends lost 6 bases and 7 bases, in that order; junction bases with no gene match: 6. Germline V gene lookup returns CDR1 MDHEN and CDR2 SYDVKM. The sequencing sample was made of whole blood. This clonotype was sampled from an adult who was a healthcare worker with PCR-confirmed SARS-CoV-2 infection or an uninfected control (not recorded which). The chain uses TRBV28 and TRBJ2-7; 7 positions agree with TRBD1. The CDR3 nucleotides are TGTGCCAGCAGCACAGGGGCCAGGGAGCAGTACTTC. It encodes CASSTGAREQYF. Drawing the rest from reference TRBV28 and TRBJ2-7, the complete variable domain is DVKVTQSSRYLVKRTGEKVFLECVQDMDHENMFWYRQDPGLGLRLIYFSYDVKMKEKGDIPEGYSVSREKKERFSLILESASTNQTSMYLCASSTGAREQYFGPGTRLTVT.